The 32 T cell receptor beta chains in this list originate from one sample, sequenced in a study of blood T cell repertoires in COVID-19. Measured with immunoSEQ multiplex PCR; TCRdb has only the in-frame clones, and not every one. The sample holds about 360,000 clones, approximately 86% seen once. The sample taken for sequencing was peripheral blood. Source of these receptors: a human donor in a cohort sampled during active COVID-19.

CDR3 sequence: CASSLLRGGGGQPQHF. The CDR3 DNA reads as TGTGCCAGCAGCTTGTTGCGGGGGGGAGGCGGTCAGCCCCAGCATTTT. V usage is TRBV5-8 and J usage is TRBJ1-5, with D possibly matching TRBD1 (5 bases). V shed 1 base and J shed 6 bases, with 17 bases lying between them. The germline V gene has CDR1 SGHTS and CDR2 YDEGEE. The CDR3 covers 16 residues.

V usage is TRBV2 and J usage is TRBJ1-1; 8 positions match TRBD1. V lost 7 bases, J lost 5 bases, and 12 bases stayed unmatched. Germline values: CDR1 SNHLY, CDR2 FYNNEI. This CDR3 contains 15 residues. The CDR3 DNA sequence: TGTGCCAGCACGGACAGGGTACTAGGTGTAACTGAAGCTTTCTTT. Protein: CASTDRVLGVTEAFF.

V is TRBV2 and J is TRBJ2-1; 12 bases agree with TRBD1. This CDR3 is built from 17 residues. Looked up from germline, CDR1 is SNHLY and CDR2 is FYNNEI. V was pared by 4 bases and J by 6 bases, with 10 bases of the junction left unmatched. The CDR3 region is CASSGRVRDRGLNEQFF. Here the CDR3 DNA reads TGTGCCAGCAGTGGGAGGGTAAGGGACAGGGGGCTCAATGAGCAGTTCTTC.

The V call is TRBV6-2 or TRBV6-3, the J call TRBJ2-5, with 7 bases that match TRBD2. The germline CDR1 and CDR2 sequences are MNHEY and SVGEGT. V lost 5 bases to trimming and J lost 5 bases; unmatched junction nucleotides: 11. This CDR3 contains 15 residues. CDR3 DNA sequence: TGTGCCAGCAGTGTCGGACTAGGATCCGTCGAGACCCAGTACTTC. This gives the protein CASSVGLGSVETQYF.

This chain links TRBV13 with TRBJ2-5, with D possibly matching TRBD2 (5 bases). The CDR3 is 15 residues long. CDR1 PRHDT and CDR2 FYEKMQ come from the germline V gene (reference sequence). V was shortened by 5 bases and J by 0 bases, with 13 bases between the two germline ends. As DNA, the CDR3 is TGTGCCAGCAGCCCCCCGAGGGCGGACCAAGAGACCCAGTACTTC. Amino acids: CASSPPRADQETQYF. The full variable domain, in which reference TRBV13 and TRBJ2-5 provide the parts outside the CDR3, is AAGVIQSPRHLIKEKRETATLKCYPIPRHDTVYWYQQGPGQDPQFLISFYEKMQSDKGSIPDRFSAQQFSDYHSELNMSSLELGDSALYFCASSPPRADQETQYFGPGTRLLVL.

Worth noting for this clone: At the DNA level, this CDR3 is encoded by other sequences in the same sample as well. This chain uses TRBV5-1 with TRBJ1-4; D is possibly TRBD1 (5 bases). Germline CDR1 and CDR2: SGHRS and YFSETQ. Trimming took 0 bases from V and 5 from J, leaving 11 bases between them. CDR3 length: 15 amino acids. CDR3 in DNA: TGCGCCAGCAGCTTGGGACAGATTCCCAATGAAAAACTGTTTTTT. Translation gives CASSLGQIPNEKLFF.

This clone was detected only a few times. Other nucleotide sequences from this sample produce the same CDR3. The V gene is TRBV3-1 (or the pseudogene TRBV3-2), the J gene TRBJ1-6; a possible D gene is TRBD1 (6 bases). This CDR3 spans 15 amino acids. V was cut by 0 bases and J by 7 bases, with 10 bases left in between. In germline, CDR1 is LGHDT, CDR2 YNNKEL (reference sequence). Here the CDR3 reads CASSQDGGGNSPLHF. DNA for the CDR3: TGTGCCAGCAGCCAAGATGGGGGCGGGAATTCACCCCTCCACTTT.

This chain joins TRBV5-5 and TRBJ1-1; D gene ambiguous. CDR3 length equals 11 residues. V gave up 4 bases and J gave up 2 bases, with 3 bases separating them. CDR1 and CDR2 (germline): SGHKS, YYEKEE (reference sequence). The CDR3 nucleotides are TGTGCCAGCAGCCCTAACACTGAAGCTTTCTTT. Its translation is CASSPNTEAFF.

The rearrangement joins TRBV11-2 to TRBJ2-3; D ambiguous. The CDR3 is 15 residues long. Trimming removed 1 base from V and 2 bases from J, with 10 bases in between. The germline gives CDR1 SGHAT, CDR2 FQNNGV. CDR3 in DNA: TGTGCCAGCAGCTTAGGTCTACCATACACAGATACGCAGTATTTT. Its protein product is CASSLGLPYTDTQYF.

The V gene is TRBV5-1, the J gene TRBJ2-1; 7 nucleotides line up with TRBD1. The CDR3 length is 16 residues. CDR1 and CDR2 from the germline V gene are SGHRS and YFSETQ. V dropped 4 bases and J dropped 0; count of bases not matched to a gene: 7. CDR3 in amino acids: CASSPNRDSSYNEQFF. CDR3 DNA: TGCGCCAGCAGCCCTAACAGGGACAGCTCCTACAATGAGCAGTTCTTC. Filled out from reference TRBV5-1 and TRBJ2-1, the complete variable domain reads KAGVTQTPRYLIKTRGQQVTLSCSPISGHRSVSWYQQTPGQGLQFLFEYFSETQRNKGNFPGRFSGRQFSNSRSEMNVSTLELGDSALYLCASSPNRDSSYNEQFFGPGTRLTVL.

The chain employs TRBV25-1 and TRBJ2-3; the D gene is possibly TRBD1 (6 bases). The CDR3 is 15 residues long. V was cut by 1 base and J by 3 bases, with 11 bases left in between. CDR1 and CDR2 from the germline V gene are MGHDK and SYGVNS. The CDR3 loop reads CASSESGTPTDTQYF. As DNA, the CDR3 is TGTGCCAGCAGTGAATCCGGGACACCGACAGATACGCAGTATTTT.

The J gene is TRBJ1-2, the V gene TRBV5-1, with D hard to call. Germline loops: CDR1 SGHRS, CDR2 YFSETQ. The CDR3 has 12 amino acids. V was shortened by 7 bases and J by 9 bases, with 16 bases between the two germline ends. The DNA for the CDR3 is TGCGCCAGCGGGATTGGAGGCGGGAGCTACACCTTC. This sequence encodes CASGIGGGSYTF.

The chain is built from TRBV6-4 and TRBJ1-1, with TRBD1 matching 9 bases. The V segment lost 6 bases and the J segment 6 bases; nucleotides outside the gene matches: 8. Germline CDR1 MRHNA, CDR2 SNTAGT. The CDR3 has 14 residues. CDR3 bases: TGTGCCAGCAGGGACAGGGGATCGAGCCCTGAAGCTTTCTTT. It translates to CASRDRGSSPEAFF.

This clone was found once. The chain carries TRBV2 and TRBJ2-1; the match to TRBD2 covers 7 bases. CDR1 is SNHLY, CDR2 FYNNEI, per germline. J was trimmed by 2 bases and V by 4 bases; bases with no gene match: 5. There are 15 residues in the CDR3. The CDR3 is CASSGLAEAYNEQFF. DNA for the CDR3: TGTGCCAGCAGTGGGCTAGCGGAGGCCTACAATGAGCAGTTCTTC.

This chain uses TRBV9 with TRBJ2-1; a possible D gene is TRBD2 (5 bases). The V end was cut by 0 bases, the J end by 0 bases, with 10 bases between. Germline V CDR1 and CDR2: SGDLS, YYNGEE. CDR3 length: 16 residues. In DNA, the CDR3 is TGTGCCAGCAGCGTAGAGGACTTCAGCTCCTACAATGAGCAGTTCTTC. Amino acid sequence: CASSVEDFSSYNEQFF.

The V and J genes are TRBV7-8 and TRBJ1-5, with 7 bases identical to TRBD1. Germline assignment: CDR1 SGHVS and CDR2 FQNEAQ. The CDR3 is 15 residues long. The V gene end was trimmed by 4 bases and the J gene end by 1 base; junction bases not matched to a gene: 4. The CDR3 nucleotides read TGTGCCAGCAGCTCCGGAGGGGGCAGCAATCAGCCCCAGCATTTT. It translates to CASSSGGGSNQPQHF.

V is TRBV19 and J is TRBJ2-7; a possible D gene is TRBD1 (5 bases). Trimming cost V 3 bases and J 0 bases, with 9 bases left between them. The CDR3 sequence is 14 residues long. The germline V gene encodes CDR1 LNHDA and CDR2 SQIVND (reference sequence). CDR3 nucleotide sequence: TGTGCCAGTAGTATCAGGGTTAACTCCTACGAGCAGTACTTC. Translating it yields CASSIRVNSYEQYF.

This clone appeared a few times. The genes are TRBV19 and TRBJ1-5, with D perhaps TRBD1 (5 bases). The CDR3 consists of 16 residues. CDR1 LNHDA and CDR2 SQIVND come from the germline V gene (reference sequence). The germline V and J ends were trimmed by 0 bases and 7 bases, with 16 bases remaining between them. The CDR3 region has the DNA TGTGCCAGTAGTATAGATCAGGGCTCGACTAGACAGCCCCAGCATTTT. It yields the protein CASSIDQGSTRQPQHF.

The chain carries TRBV19 and TRBJ1-5; 8 positions match TRBD1. There are 15 residues in the CDR3. Germline CDR1 LNHDA, CDR2 SQIVND (reference sequence). V lost 3 bases to trimming and J lost 5 bases; unmatched junction nucleotides: 6. CDR3 in amino acids: CASSIGTGKDQPQHF. In DNA form, the CDR3 reads TGTGCCAGTAGTATTGGGACAGGAAAAGATCAGCCCCAGCATTTT.

The chain carries TRBV27 and TRBJ2-1; the match to TRBD2 covers 10 bases. Germline assignment: CDR1 MNHEY and CDR2 SMNVEV (reference sequence). The V segment lost 5 bases and the J segment 8 bases; nucleotides outside the gene matches: 12. CDR3 size: 16 residues. CDR3 loop: CASSPAGRSGRDEQFF. The CDR3 DNA reads TGTGCCAGCAGTCCTGCCGGGCGGAGCGGGAGGGATGAGCAGTTCTTC.

This chain joins TRBV7-9 and TRBJ2-5; TRBD2 is a possible D gene (7 bases). Germline V lookup: CDR1 SEHNR, CDR2 FQNEAQ (reference sequence). V lost 2 bases and J lost 3, with 13 bases in between. The CDR3 covers 15 residues. DNA of the CDR3: TGTGCCAGCAGCTTATATGGGGGGGCGGAAGAGACCCAGTACTTC. It codes for CASSLYGGAEETQYF. Variable domain in full (rest from reference TRBV7-9 and TRBJ2-5): DTGVSQNPRHKITKRGQNVTFRCDPISEHNRLYWYRQTLGQGPEFLTYFQNEAQLEKSRLLSDRFSAERPKGSFSTLEIQRTEQGDSAMYLCASSLYGGAEETQYFGPGTRLLVL.

This clone was observed a few times. The same CDR3 also results from other DNA sequences found in this sample. This chain's CDR3 is CASSAGLNQETQYF. Here the CDR3 DNA reads TGTGCCAGCAGCGCGGGACTAAACCAAGAGACCCAGTACTTC. The rearrangement links TRBV9 to TRBJ2-5; TRBD2 agrees at 7 bases. CDR3 length: 14 amino acids. The junction had 2 bases not matched to a gene; V was cut back by 3 bases and J by 0 bases. Looked up from germline, CDR1 is SGDLS and CDR2 is YYNGEE.

This clone was counted only a few times. This sequence joins TRBV19 and TRBJ2-7, with D possibly TRBD1 on 6 matching bases. V was clipped by 6 bases and J by 6 bases, with 15 bases between them. Per the germline V gene, CDR1 is LNHDA and CDR2 is SQIVND (reference sequence). The CDR3 consists of 13 residues. The CDR3 protein is CASSHNRDGEQYF. CDR3 nucleotide sequence: TGTGCCAGTAGCCATAACAGGGATGGCGAGCAGTACTTC.

The V and J genes are TRBV5-4 and TRBJ2-2, with 8 nucleotides matching TRBD2. CDR3 length: 19 residues. In germline, CDR1 is SGHNT, CDR2 YYREEE (reference sequence). With 4 bases clipped from V and 6 bases from J, the junction kept 20 bases outside the gene matches. The CDR3 sequence: CASSKSAGASGPLSGELFF. The CDR3, as DNA: TGTGCCAGCAGCAAGTCGGCCGGGGCTAGCGGGCCTCTTTCCGGGGAGCTGTTTTTT.

The chain recombines TRBV12-3 or TRBV12-4 with TRBJ2-4; the D is unclear. This CDR3 has 12 amino acids. V dropped 5 bases and J dropped 4 bases, with 6 bases sitting between them. Written as DNA, the CDR3 is TGTGCCAGCAGTGTTCTGAAAAACATTCAGTACTTC. Residues: CASSVLKNIQYF.

The V call is TRBV19, the J call TRBJ2-3; TRBD2 agrees at 7 bases. CDR1 is LNHDA and CDR2 is SQIVND in the germline V gene (reference sequence). The CDR3 runs 15 residues. Trimming cost V 3 bases and J 2 bases; bases outside gene matches: 5. The CDR3: CASSILGGFTDTQYF. Written as DNA, the CDR3 is TGTGCCAGTAGTATCTTGGGGGGGTTCACAGATACGCAGTATTTT.

V and J are TRBV6-6 and TRBJ2-7; possible D gene TRBD2, 6 bases. The CDR3 runs to 16 residues. V was cut by 7 bases and J by 2 bases, with 21 bases left in between. From germline, CDR1 is MNHNY and CDR2 SVGAGI (reference sequence). The CDR3 DNA is TGTGCCAGCACGCGGGACGGAGGGTCAGTTACCTACGAGCAGTACTTC. This translates into CASTRDGGSVTYEQYF.

The gene calls are TRBV4-1 and TRBJ2-1; D gene ambiguous. V was clipped by 4 bases and J by 2 bases, with 15 bases between them. CDR3 length: 16 amino acids. Germline V gene lookup returns CDR1 MGHRA and CDR2 YSYEKL. CDR3 DNA sequence: TGCGCCAGCAGCCCAACTCGAGAGCCTACCTACAATGAGCAGTTCTTC. It is translated as CASSPTREPTYNEQFF.

This clone was recorded only once. CDR3 coding DNA: TGTGCCTGGATACTCGGACAGGGTTGGTCTGAAGCTTTCTTT. It yields the protein CAWILGQGWSEAFF. The V gene is TRBV30, the J gene TRBJ1-1; 8 bases map to TRBD1. Trimming removed 4 bases from V and 6 bases from J; junction bases left unmatched: 10. In germline, CDR1 is GTSNPN, CDR2 SVGIG (reference sequence). The CDR3 covers 14 residues.

This chain connects TRBV3-1 (or the pseudogene TRBV3-2) to TRBJ1-2; D ambiguous. There are 16 residues in the CDR3. Germline CDR1 reads LGHDT; CDR2 reads YNNKEL (reference sequence). Trimming took off 0 bases at V and 4 bases at J, with 15 bases between the two ends. In DNA form, the CDR3 reads TGTGCCAGCAGCCAAGATCTAGCAGAGCGGGCCTATGGCTACACCTTC. It specifies CASSQDLAERAYGYTF.

V and J are TRBV7-9 and TRBJ2-2, with TRBD2 matching 8 bases. The CDR3 consists of 15 residues. The V segment lost 5 bases and the J segment 4 bases; nucleotides outside the gene matches: 6. Germline V gives CDR1 SEHNR, CDR2 FQNEAQ (reference sequence). In nucleotides, the CDR3 is TGTGCCAGCAGCCCGGGGGGGGGCCTCACCGGGGAGCTGTTTTTT. It translates to CASSPGGGLTGELFF.

This clone was detected a few times. The chain employs TRBV5-4 and TRBJ2-7, with D tentatively TRBD1 (5 bases). Germline V gene sequence: CDR1 SGHNT, CDR2 YYREEE (reference sequence). V was shortened by 2 bases and J by 5 bases, with 11 bases between the two germline ends. The CDR3 is 13 residues long. In DNA, the CDR3 is TGTGCCAGCAGCTTTAAGGGGATGAACGAGCAGTACTTC. Protein sequence: CASSFKGMNEQYF.